This T cell receptor beta chain comes out of a study of control samples from healthy donors and cancer patients. Repertoires were generated with immunoSEQ multiplex PCR, while TCRdb's copy carries only in-frame clones and drops some. The sample lists about 160,000 clones, around 96% occurring once. Germline V gives CDR1 SEHNR, CDR2 FQNEAQ (reference sequence). The CDR3 covers 14 residues. The germline V and J ends were trimmed by 7 bases and 3 bases, with 15 bases remaining between them. Sequenced: blood. The source of this sequence is a woman aged 25 to 39 in good health. The gene calls are TRBV7-9 and TRBJ1-1, with D unresolved. CDR3 in DNA: TGTGCCAGCACTATCGACGGCGGGTACACTGAAGCTTTCTTT. Amino acid sequence: CASTIDGGYTEAFF. The variable domain in full, completed from reference TRBV7-9 and TRBJ1-1, reads DTGVSQNPRHKITKRGQNVTFRCDPISEHNRLYWYRQTLGQGPEFLTYFQNEAQLEKSRLLSDRFSAERPKGSFSTLEIQRTEQGDSAMYLCASTIDGGYTEAFFGQGTRLTVV.